This is a list of T cell receptor beta chains from one sample in a study of a mutant IDH1 vaccine in newly diagnosed glioma. The method was immunoSEQ multiplex PCR; TCRdb's version includes in-frame clones alone and lacks a portion of them. The sample includes around 87,000 clones, 83% of them seen just once. Sequences were derived from PBMCs, sampled from a glioma patient treated with radiotherapy, temozolomide or both. Receptors originate from a woman in her 50s with glioma. The CDR3 runs from the conserved cysteine through the conserved F or W. The D gene is left open where the match is weak. Where a row states a size, it is once, few, many or the class of an expanded clone; other rows omit it.

v_call: TRBV7-8; clone_size: once; d_call: -; j_call: TRBJ1-1; cdr3_nt: TGTGCCAGCAGCTTAGGGTGGCAGGGCGTGAACACTGAAGCTTTCTTT; cdr3_aa: CASSLGWQGVNTEAFF
v_call: TRBV5-4; clone_size: -; d_call: TRBD1; j_call: TRBJ1-6; cdr3_nt: TGTGCCAGCAGCCTGGGACAGCCGAATTCACCCCTCCACTTT; cdr3_aa: CASSLGQPNSPLHF
v_call: TRBV5-4; clone_size: -; d_call: -; j_call: TRBJ2-7; cdr3_nt: TGTGCCAGCAGCTCCCGGGACAAACGGCGCGAGCAGTACTTC; cdr3_aa: CASSSRDKRREQYF
v_call: TRBV5-1; clone_size: once; d_call: -; j_call: TRBJ2-7; cdr3_nt: TGCGCCAGCAGCTTGGACGCCTACGAGCAGTACTTC; cdr3_aa: CASSLDAYEQYF
v_call: TRBV9; clone_size: -; d_call: TRBD1; j_call: TRBJ2-5; cdr3_nt: TGTGCCAGCAGCGGCACAGGGGGACCCCAAGAGACCCAGTACTTC; cdr3_aa: CASSGTGGPQETQYF
v_call: TRBV5-1; clone_size: -; d_call: -; j_call: TRBJ2-2; cdr3_nt: TGCGCCAGCAGGAGGGGGGTGAACACCGGGGAGCTGTTTTTT; cdr3_aa: CASRRGVNTGELFF
v_call: TRBV5-1; clone_size: -; d_call: -; j_call: TRBJ1-1; cdr3_nt: TGCGCCAGCAGCTTCATCGTAGGGGTGAACACTGAAGCTTTCTTT; cdr3_aa: CASSFIVGVNTEAFF
v_call: TRBV7-6; clone_size: -; d_call: -; j_call: TRBJ1-1; cdr3_nt: TGTGCCAGCAGCTTAGCTCAGGGGCCAAACACTGAAGCTTTCTTT; cdr3_aa: CASSLAQGPNTEAFF
v_call: TRBV2; clone_size: -; d_call: TRBD2; j_call: TRBJ2-5; cdr3_nt: TGTGCCAGCAGTGAACCGGTCGCGGGGGGAATGGAGACCCAGTACTTC; cdr3_aa: CASSEPVAGGMETQYF
v_call: TRBV19; clone_size: -; d_call: -; j_call: TRBJ1-5; cdr3_nt: TGTGCCAGCGATCTTAATAGCAATCAGCCCCAGCATTTT; cdr3_aa: CASDLNSNQPQHF
v_call: TRBV6-1; clone_size: -; d_call: -; j_call: TRBJ1-2; cdr3_nt: TGTGCCAGCAGTGACAGGGTCAGGAACTATGGCTACACCTTC; cdr3_aa: CASSDRVRNYGYTF
v_call: TRBV6-7; clone_size: -; d_call: TRBD1; j_call: TRBJ1-6; cdr3_nt: TGTGCCAGCAGTTACTTGCGAACCGGGACAGGGGGCCGGCTTGTTGATTCACCCCTCCACTTT; cdr3_aa: CASSYLRTGTGGRLVDSPLHF
v_call: TRBV14; clone_size: -; d_call: -; j_call: TRBJ2-3; cdr3_nt: TGTGCCAGCAGCCAAGGATCACTTAGGATTTCCGCAGATACGCAGTATTTT; cdr3_aa: CASSQGSLRISADTQYF
v_call: TRBV11-3; clone_size: -; d_call: -; j_call: TRBJ2-7; cdr3_nt: TGTGCCAGCAGCTTAAGGGGCGAGCAGTACTTC; cdr3_aa: CASSLRGEQYF
v_call: TRBV7-6; clone_size: -; d_call: TRBD2; j_call: TRBJ2-5; cdr3_nt: TGTGCCAGCAGCCCCGGACTAGCGGGGGCTGGGGAGACCCAGTACTTC; cdr3_aa: CASSPGLAGAGETQYF
v_call: TRBV11-2; clone_size: -; d_call: -; j_call: TRBJ1-4; cdr3_nt: TGTGCCAGCAGCTTTTCAGAAGTGAATGAAAAACTGTTTTTT; cdr3_aa: CASSFSEVNEKLFF